This T cell receptor (beta chain) was identified during a study of blood T cell repertoires in COVID-19. Across the study: The United States, Italy and Spain were the sources of the acute and convalescent COVID-19 samples. Sources were T cells, B-cell-depleted T cells, or PBMCs; the material itself was cDNA or gDNA.

This clone was seen once. Authors' methods: Reference gene primer amplification gave estimated nucleated cell counts. The data were produced by immunoSEQ multiplex PCR, yet TCRdb's version contains in-frame clones alone and is incomplete. Clone size and V and J calls were adopted from that table, with D and trimming inferred from the DNA. The table includes more than 95,000 clones, roughly 85% detected once. The CDR3 sequence is 17 residues long. Germline loops: CDR1 SGHNT, CDR2 YYREEE (reference sequence). Losses at the gene ends were 4 bases for V and 4 bases for J; bases not matched to a gene: 10. Sequencing used peripheral blood. This TCR was sampled from a man aged 80 or over with active or convalescent COVID-19. The V call is TRBV5-4, the J call TRBJ2-3, with 12 bases that match TRBD2. The CDR3 nucleotides are TGTGCCAGCAGCGATTTACACACTAGCGGGAGGTCAGATACGCAGTATTTT. This gives the protein CASSDLHTSGRSDTQYF.